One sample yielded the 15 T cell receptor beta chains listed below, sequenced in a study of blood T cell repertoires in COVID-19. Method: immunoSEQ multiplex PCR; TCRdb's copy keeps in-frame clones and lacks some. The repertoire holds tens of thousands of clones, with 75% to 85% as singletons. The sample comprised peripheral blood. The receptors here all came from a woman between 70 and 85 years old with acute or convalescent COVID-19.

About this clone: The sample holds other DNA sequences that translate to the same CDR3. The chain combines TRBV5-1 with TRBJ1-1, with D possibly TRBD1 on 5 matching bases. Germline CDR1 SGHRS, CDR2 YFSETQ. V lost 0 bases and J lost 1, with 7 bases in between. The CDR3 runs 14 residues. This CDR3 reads CASSLAGGNTEAFF. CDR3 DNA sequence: TGCGCCAGCAGCTTGGCCGGGGGGAACACTGAAGCTTTCTTT.

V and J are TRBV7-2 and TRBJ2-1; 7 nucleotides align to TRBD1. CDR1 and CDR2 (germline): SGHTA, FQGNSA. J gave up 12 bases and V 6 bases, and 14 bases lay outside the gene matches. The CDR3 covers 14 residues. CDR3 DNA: TGTGCCAGCAGTAGGACAGGCTCGGGGTCGTCGCAGTTCTTC. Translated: CASSRTGSGSSQFF.

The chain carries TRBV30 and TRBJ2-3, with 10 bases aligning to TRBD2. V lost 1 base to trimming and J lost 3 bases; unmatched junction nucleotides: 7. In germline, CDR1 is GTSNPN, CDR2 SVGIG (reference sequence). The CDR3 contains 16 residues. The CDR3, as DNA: TGTGCCTGGAGTGAGTCTAGCGGGGGAAAGACAGATACGCAGTATTTT. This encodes CAWSESSGGKTDTQYF.

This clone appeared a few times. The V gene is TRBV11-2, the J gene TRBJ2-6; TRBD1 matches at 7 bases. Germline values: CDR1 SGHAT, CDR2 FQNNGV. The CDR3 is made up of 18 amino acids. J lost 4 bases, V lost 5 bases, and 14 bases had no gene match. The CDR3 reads CASSSRVGGVEGANVLTF. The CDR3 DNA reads TGTGCCAGCAGCAGCCGGGTAGGGGGCGTCGAAGGGGCCAACGTCCTGACTTTC. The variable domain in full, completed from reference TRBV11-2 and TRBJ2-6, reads EAGVAQSPRYKIIEKRQSVAFWCNPISGHATLYWYQQILGQGPKLLIQFQNNGVVDDSQLPKDRFSAERLKGVDSTLKIQPAKLEDSAVYLCASSSRVGGVEGANVLTFGAGSRLTVL.

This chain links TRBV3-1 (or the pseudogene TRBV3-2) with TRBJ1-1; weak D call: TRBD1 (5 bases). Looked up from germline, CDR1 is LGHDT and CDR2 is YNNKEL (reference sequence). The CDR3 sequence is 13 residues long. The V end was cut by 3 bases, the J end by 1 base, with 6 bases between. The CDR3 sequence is CASSQTANTEAFF. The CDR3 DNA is TGTGCCAGCAGCCAGACAGCGAACACTGAAGCTTTCTTT.

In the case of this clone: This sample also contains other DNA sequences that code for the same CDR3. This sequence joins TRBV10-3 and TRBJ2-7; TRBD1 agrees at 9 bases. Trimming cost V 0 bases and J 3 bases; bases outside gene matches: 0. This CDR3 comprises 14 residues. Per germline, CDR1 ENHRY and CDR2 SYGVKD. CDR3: CAISESGQGYEQYF. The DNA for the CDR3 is TGTGCCATCAGTGAGTCGGGACAGGGCTACGAGCAGTACTTC.

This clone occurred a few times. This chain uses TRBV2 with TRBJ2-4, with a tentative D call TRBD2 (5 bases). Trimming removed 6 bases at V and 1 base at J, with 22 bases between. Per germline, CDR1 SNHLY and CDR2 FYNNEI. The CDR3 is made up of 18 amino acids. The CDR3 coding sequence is TGTGCCAGCAGCCAAACCCGACCAGCCCCGGGGGCCAAAAACATTCAGTACTTC. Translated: CASSQTRPAPGAKNIQYF.

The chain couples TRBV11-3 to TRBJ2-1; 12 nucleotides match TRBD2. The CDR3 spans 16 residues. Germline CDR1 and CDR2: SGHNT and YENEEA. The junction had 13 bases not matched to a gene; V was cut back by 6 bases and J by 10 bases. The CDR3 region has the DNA TGTGCCAGCAGTACGACTAGCGGGAGCCTCATAGGGGAGCAGTTCTTC. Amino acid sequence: CASSTTSGSLIGEQFF.

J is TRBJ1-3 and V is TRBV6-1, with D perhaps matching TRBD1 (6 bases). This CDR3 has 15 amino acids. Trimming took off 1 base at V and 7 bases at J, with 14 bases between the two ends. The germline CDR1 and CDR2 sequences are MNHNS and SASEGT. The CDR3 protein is CASSEDRVRANTIYF. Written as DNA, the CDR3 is TGTGCCAGCAGTGAAGACAGGGTAAGAGCCAACACCATATATTTT.

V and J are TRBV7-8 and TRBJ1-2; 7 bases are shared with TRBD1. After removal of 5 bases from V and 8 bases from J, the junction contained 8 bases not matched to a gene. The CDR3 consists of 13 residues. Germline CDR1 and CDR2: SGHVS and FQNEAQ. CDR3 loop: CASSPDRVGGYTF. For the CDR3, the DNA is TGTGCCAGCAGCCCTGACAGGGTCGGGGGCTACACCTTC.

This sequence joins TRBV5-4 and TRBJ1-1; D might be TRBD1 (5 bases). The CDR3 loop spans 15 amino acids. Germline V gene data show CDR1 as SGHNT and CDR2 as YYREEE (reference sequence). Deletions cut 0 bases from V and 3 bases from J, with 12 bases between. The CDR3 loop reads CASSLVGGADTEAFF. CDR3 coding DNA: TGTGCCAGCAGCTTGGTAGGAGGGGCCGACACTGAAGCTTTCTTT.

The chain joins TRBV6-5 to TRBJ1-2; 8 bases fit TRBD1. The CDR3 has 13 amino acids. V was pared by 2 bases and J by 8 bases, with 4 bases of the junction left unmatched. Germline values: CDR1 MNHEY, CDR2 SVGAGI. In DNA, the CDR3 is TGTGCCAGCAGTTACGCAGGGGGCTCGGGCTACACCTTC. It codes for CASSYAGGSGYTF.

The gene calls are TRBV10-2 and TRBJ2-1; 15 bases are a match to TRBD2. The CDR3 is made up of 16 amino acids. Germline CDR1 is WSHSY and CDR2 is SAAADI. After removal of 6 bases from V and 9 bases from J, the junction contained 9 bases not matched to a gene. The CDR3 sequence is CASSGLAGGPRGEQFF. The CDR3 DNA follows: TGCGCCAGCAGCGGACTAGCGGGGGGGCCGCGGGGTGAGCAGTTCTTC.

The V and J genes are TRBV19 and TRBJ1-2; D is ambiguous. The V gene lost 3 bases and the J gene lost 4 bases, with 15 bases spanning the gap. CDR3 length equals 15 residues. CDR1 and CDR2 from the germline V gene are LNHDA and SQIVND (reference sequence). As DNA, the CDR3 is TGTGCCAGTAGTATGGCACGGGATGCGGGCTATGGCTACACCTTC. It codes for CASSMARDAGYGYTF.

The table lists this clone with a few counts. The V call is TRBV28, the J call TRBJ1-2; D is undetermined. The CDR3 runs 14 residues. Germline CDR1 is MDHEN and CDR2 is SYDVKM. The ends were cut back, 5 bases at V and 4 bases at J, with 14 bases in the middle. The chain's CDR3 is CASSLEGLFYGYTF. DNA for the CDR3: TGTGCCAGCAGTCTGGAGGGCTTATTCTATGGCTACACCTTC.